A selection of T cell receptor beta chains follows, all from one sample in a study of OX40 agonist ivuxolimab in advanced cancers. The data were produced by immunoSEQ multiplex PCR, yet TCRdb's version contains in-frame clones alone and is incomplete. The data show 57,000 or so clones, roughly 80% seen once. The input for sequencing was CD4+ or CD8+ T cells sorted from blood, taken in a trial of the OX40 agonist ivuxolimab. These receptors were obtained from an adult with an advanced solid tumor such as melanoma, head and neck, liver or kidney cancer. Both conserved end residues are part of each CDR3. The order of the fields is J gene, clone size, V gene, D gene, CDR3 length, CDR3 protein, CDR3 DNA. A D gene is named only where the DNA matches it firmly. Clone size is not always given. Where it is, it says once, few, many or a class for expanded clones.

TRBJ2-4	.	TRBV6-5	TRBD1	13	CASKDRDRGIQYF	TGTGCCAGCAAAGACAGGGATAGGGGCATTCAGTACTTC
TRBJ1-2	.	TRBV27	TRBD1	16	CASSLSRDRGRFGYTF	TGTGCCAGCAGTTTATCGAGGGACAGGGGGCGCTTTGGCTACACCTTC
TRBJ1-6	.	TRBV7-8	.	16	CASSILKAGDNSPLHF	TGTGCCAGCAGTATACTTAAGGCAGGGGATAATTCACCCCTCCACTTT
TRBJ2-1	.	TRBV11-3	TRBD2	15	CASSLVLAGNNEQFF	TGTGCCAGCAGCTTAGTTTTAGCGGGTAACAATGAGCAGTTCTTC
TRBJ2-1	.	TRBV7-2	TRBD2	15	CASSLGGRWRNEQFF	TGTGCCAGCAGCTTAGGCGGGAGATGGAGGAATGAGCAGTTCTTC
TRBJ2-7	.	TRBV5-1	.	15	CASSPLRQDSYEQYF	TGCGCCAGCAGCCCACTCCGACAGGACTCCTACGAGCAGTACTTC
TRBJ2-5	.	TRBV2	.	14	CATMMDFSGETQYF	TGTGCCACCATGATGGACTTCTCGGGAGAGACCCAGTACTTC
TRBJ2-3	.	TRBV4-3	TRBD2	16	CASSQDGLAGGDTQYF	TGCGCCAGCAGCCAAGACGGTCTAGCGGGAGGAGATACGCAGTATTTT
TRBJ2-5	once	TRBV7-6	TRBD1	13	CASSLGGWETQYF	TGTGCCAGCAGCCTAGGGGGCTGGGAGACCCAGTACTTC
TRBJ2-1	once	TRBV5-6	.	16	CASSPQWAGSTNEQFF	TGTGCCAGCAGCCCCCAATGGGCGGGGAGCACGAATGAGCAGTTCTTC
TRBJ1-6	.	TRBV4-1	.	15	CASSQERGYNSPLHF	TGCGCCAGCAGCCAAGAACGGGGTTATAATTCACCCCTCCACTTT
TRBJ1-5	.	TRBV27	.	17	CASRPVYTSYSNQPQHF	TGTGCCAGCAGGCCTGTCTATACGAGCTATAGCAATCAGCCCCAGCATTTT
TRBJ1-2	few	TRBV7-9	TRBD1	15	CASSFHQGAGYGYTF	TGTGCCAGCAGCTTCCACCAGGGGGCAGGGTATGGCTACACCTTC
TRBJ2-1	.	TRBV7-3	.	14	CASSPMGLSDEQFF	TGTGCCAGCAGCCCCATGGGGCTTTCTGATGAGCAGTTCTTC
TRBJ2-1	.	TRBV6-1	TRBD2	12	CASSEGTIPKFF	TGTGCCAGCAGCGAGGGGACTATCCCTAAGTTCTTC
TRBJ1-3	.	TRBV19	TRBD1	17	CASSISPTGALGNTIYF	TGTGCCAGTAGTATATCCCCGACAGGGGCTCTAGGAAACACCATATATTTT
TRBJ1-3	.	TRBV19	.	15	CASKIAGTSGNTIYF	TGTGCCAGTAAAATTGCAGGGACCTCTGGAAACACCATATATTTT
TRBJ1-1	.	TRBV29-1	.	14	CSVAGVLMNTEAFF	TGCAGCGTTGCGGGGGTACTAATGAACACTGAAGCTTTCTTT
TRBJ2-1	.	TRBV7-2	.	14	CASSLGGPYNEQFF	TGTGCCAGCAGCTTAGGGGGACCCTACAATGAGCAGTTCTTC
TRBJ2-7	.	TRBV5-1	.	14	CASSLAEGVYEQYF	TGCGCCAGCAGTTTAGCGGAGGGGGTCTACGAGCAGTACTTC
TRBJ1-2	.	TRBV5-6	.	12	CASSLGSIGYTF	TGTGCCAGCAGCTTGGGCTCGATCGGCTACACCTTC
TRBJ2-5	.	TRBV11-2	.	16	CASSLYRGGALETQYF	TGTGCCAGCAGCTTATATCGAGGGGGGGCCTTGGAGACCCAGTACTTC
TRBJ2-7	.	TRBV7-6	.	15	CASSEGNVGSYEQYF	TGTGCCAGCAGCGAGGGCAACGTGGGCTCCTACGAGCAGTACTTC
TRBJ1-5	.	TRBV11-2	.	15	CASSLDSHSNQPQHF	TGTGCCAGCAGCTTAGATAGTCATAGCAATCAGCCCCAGCATTTT
TRBJ2-4	.	TRBV29-1	TRBD1	15	CSVGGTGIAKNIQYF	TGCAGCGTTGGCGGGACAGGAATAGCCAAAAACATTCAGTACTTC
TRBJ1-2	.	TRBV6-4	TRBD1	14	CASSAGQGDYGYTF	TGTGCCAGCAGTGCGGGACAGGGGGACTATGGCTACACCTTC
TRBJ2-7	.	TRBV18	TRBD2	16	CASSPLEAGGASEQYF	TGTGCCAGCTCACCACTGGAAGCGGGGGGCGCCTCCGAGCAGTACTTC
TRBJ1-5	.	TRBV19	TRBD1	18	CASSIPPLTGLGNQPQHF	TGTGCCAGTAGTATACCCCCCCTGACAGGGCTTGGCAATCAGCCCCAGCATTTT
TRBJ2-1	.	TRBV4-3	.	15	CASSQDRSSYNEQFF	TGCGCCAGCAGCCAAGACAGGAGCTCCTACAATGAGCAGTTCTTC
TRBJ2-7	.	TRBV10-3	TRBD1	13	CAISKGQGYEQYF	TGTGCCATCAGTAAGGGACAGGGCTACGAGCAGTACTTC
TRBJ2-2	.	TRBV6-5	.	14	CASSYVQNTGELFF	TGTGCCAGCAGTTACGTACAGAACACCGGGGAGCTGTTTTTT
TRBJ2-1	.	TRBV4-3	.	15	CASSQDGGTYNEQFF	TGCGCCAGCAGCCAAGATGGGGGTACCTACAATGAGCAGTTCTTC
TRBJ1-4	.	TRBV4-1	.	13	CASSQNRFQALFF	TGCGCCAGCAGCCAGAACAGGTTTCAAGCTCTGTTTTTT
TRBJ1-1	.	TRBV6-5	.	12	CASSPVGTEAFF	TGTGCCAGCAGTCCCGTGGGCACTGAAGCTTTCTTT
TRBJ2-5	once	TRBV9	TRBD2	16	CASSGTSGAGGETQYF	TGTGCCAGCAGCGGGACTAGCGGGGCGGGAGGAGAGACCCAGTACTTC
TRBJ2-5	few	TRBV5-4	TRBD1	15	CASSQDRDIQETQYF	TGTGCCAGCAGCCAGGACAGGGATATCCAAGAGACCCAGTACTTC
TRBJ2-3	once	TRBV15	.	15	CATSRGRDRTDTQYF	TGTGCCACCAGCAGAGGGAGGGACCGCACAGATACGCAGTATTTT
TRBJ1-1	.	TRBV19	TRBD1	15	CASSIGQTGSTEAFF	TGTGCCAGTAGTATAGGACAGACAGGGAGCACTGAAGCTTTCTTT
TRBJ2-5	.	TRBV4-2	TRBD2	16	CASSPLGLAGGETQYF	TGTGCCAGCAGCCCCTTGGGACTAGCGGGAGGAGAGACCCAGTACTTC
TRBJ2-5	.	TRBV30	.	14	CAWSVSAAQETQYF	TGTGCCTGGAGTGTAAGCGCGGCCCAAGAGACCCAGTACTTC
TRBJ2-1	.	TRBV7-6	.	14	CASSLATGDNEQFF	TGTGCCAGCAGCTTAGCTACTGGGGACAATGAGCAGTTCTTC